This T cell receptor (beta chain) originates from a study of control samples from healthy donors and cancer patients. Germline lookup yields CDR1 SGHTA and CDR2 FQGNSA. The CDR3 has 14 residues. V dropped 5 bases and J dropped 9; count of bases not matched to a gene: 9. Here immunoSEQ multiplex PCR was the method, and the copy in TCRdb shows in-frame clones only, minus some. Of about 100,000 clones in the sample, about 91% were seen once. Sequenced: blood. The source of this sequence is a young woman in good health. The V and J genes are TRBV7-2 and TRBJ2-1; 8 bases are a match to TRBD2. Here the CDR3 DNA reads TGTGCCAGCAGCGGGACTAGGAGGGGTGGTGAGCAGTTCTTC. It is translated as CASSGTRRGGEQFF.